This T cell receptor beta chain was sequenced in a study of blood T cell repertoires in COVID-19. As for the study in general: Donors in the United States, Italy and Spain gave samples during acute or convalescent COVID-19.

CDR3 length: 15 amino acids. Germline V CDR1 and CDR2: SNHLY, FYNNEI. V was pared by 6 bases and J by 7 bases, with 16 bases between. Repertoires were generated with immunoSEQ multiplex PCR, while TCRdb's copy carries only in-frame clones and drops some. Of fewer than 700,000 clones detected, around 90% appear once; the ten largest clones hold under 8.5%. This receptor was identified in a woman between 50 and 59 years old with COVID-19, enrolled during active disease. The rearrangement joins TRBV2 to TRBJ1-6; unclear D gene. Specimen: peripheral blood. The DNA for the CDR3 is TGTGCCAGCAGGGCGGTCCCCAATTCCAATTCACCCCTCCACTTT. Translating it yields CASRAVPNSNSPLHF.